This passage covers 24 T cell receptor beta chains from one sample sequenced in a study of blood T cell repertoires in COVID-19. Only in-frame clones appear in the TCRdb table, and some are missing; sequencing was by immunoSEQ multiplex PCR. The table shows 250,000 to 300,000 clones, with approximately 88% occurring only once. The sequenced sample consisted of peripheral blood. The receptors derive from a woman between 70 and 85 years old with COVID-19, enrolled during active disease.

J is TRBJ2-1 and V is TRBV5-4; D is perhaps TRBD2 (5 bases). Germline CDR1 reads SGHNT; CDR2 reads YYREEE (reference sequence). Deletions cut 2 bases from V and 4 bases from J, with 10 bases between. This CDR3 spans 14 amino acids. The CDR3 DNA reads as TGTGCCAGCAGCTTCGAGGGCCTTTACAATGAGCAGTTCTTC. It is translated as CASSFEGLYNEQFF.

The V gene is TRBV5-1, the J gene TRBJ2-5; 10 bases line up with TRBD2. The V gene end was trimmed by 3 bases and the J gene end by 4 bases; junction bases not matched to a gene: 3. Germline CDR1 is SGHRS and CDR2 is YFSETQ. The CDR3 totals 14 residues. This CDR3 is CASSSSGSLETQYF. CDR3 DNA: TGCGCCAGCAGCTCTAGCGGGAGTTTAGAGACCCAGTACTTC.

In DNA form, the CDR3 reads TGTGCCACCAGTGATGACCAGGGGGATGCCTACAATGAGCAGTTCTTC. Translating gives CATSDDQGDAYNEQFF. The chain is built from TRBV24-1 and TRBJ2-1; 7 bases match TRBD1. The CDR3 is 16 residues long. The trim removed 3 bases at V and 2 bases at J, leaving 6 bases unmatched. Germline CDR1 KGHDR, CDR2 SFDVKD.

This chain joins TRBV15 and TRBJ2-1; D unresolved. The V gene lost 0 bases and the J gene lost 7 bases, with 16 bases spanning the gap. CDR3 length equals 16 residues. Germline V CDR1 and CDR2: LNHNV, YYDKDF (reference sequence). This chain's CDR3 is CATSRDSFRLRNEQFF. The DNA for the CDR3 is TGTGCCACCAGCAGAGATAGCTTCCGGTTAAGAAATGAGCAGTTCTTC.

The J gene is TRBJ1-1, the V gene TRBV30, with a possible D match to TRBD1 (6 bases). V dropped 2 bases and J dropped 2 bases, with 12 bases sitting between them. Germline assignment: CDR1 GTSNPN and CDR2 SVGIG (reference sequence). This CDR3 spans 14 amino acids. The CDR3 spells CAWSRRGSNTEAFF. The CDR3 bases are TGTGCCTGGAGTCGAAGGGGGAGCAACACTGAAGCTTTCTTT.

Note on this clone: This CDR3 is also generated by other DNA sequences in the sample. For the CDR3, the DNA is TGTGCCTGGAGTCGGGGACTCTCTGGAAACACCATATATTTT. Its protein product is CAWSRGLSGNTIYF. This chain joins TRBV30 and TRBJ1-3; TRBD1 is a possible D gene (5 bases). The CDR3 spans 14 residues. V dropped 2 bases and J dropped 0 bases, with 8 bases sitting between them. Germline V gives CDR1 GTSNPN, CDR2 SVGIG (reference sequence).

J is TRBJ1-5 and V is TRBV2; the D is unclear. The CDR3 runs 15 residues. V lost 3 bases and J lost 0, with 9 bases in between. Germline V CDR1 and CDR2: SNHLY, FYNNEI. DNA of the CDR3: TGTGCCAGCAGTGAGTACAGATATAGCAATCAGCCCCAGCATTTT. Its translation is CASSEYRYSNQPQHF.

V usage is TRBV4-3 and J usage is TRBJ1-1, with unresolved D. CDR3 size: 15 residues. Trimming took 1 base from V and 1 from J, leaving 10 bases between them. Germline-derived CDR1 and CDR2 are LGHNA and YSLEER. The CDR3 protein is CASSQVAEGNTEAFF. CDR3 bases: TGCGCCAGCAGCCAAGTGGCGGAAGGGAACACTGAAGCTTTCTTT.

A single count supports this clone. The chain employs TRBV4-2 and TRBJ1-5, with D perhaps TRBD1 (5 bases). This CDR3 comprises 14 residues. Trimming stripped 1 base from V and 3 bases from J, with 7 bases between. CDR1 LGHNA and CDR2 YNFKEQ come from the germline V gene. CDR3 loop: CASSQVTDNQPQHF. In nucleotides, the CDR3 is TGTGCCAGCAGCCAAGTGACAGACAATCAGCCCCAGCATTTT.

The chain employs TRBV4-1 and TRBJ2-1; D is uncertain. Trimming removed 1 base from V and 3 bases from J, with 4 bases in between. The CDR3 has 13 residues. Looked up from germline, CDR1 is MGHRA and CDR2 is YSYEKL. DNA for the CDR3: TGCGCCAGCAGCCAAGGCAGCTACAATGAGCAGTTCTTC. Its protein is CASSQGSYNEQFF.

This clone was seen a handful of times. The rearrangement uses TRBV4-3 and TRBJ2-3; 13 nucleotides agree with TRBD2. The CDR3 is 18 amino acids. Germline CDR1 and CDR2: LGHNA and YSLEER. V gave up 0 bases and J gave up 6 bases; unmatched junction bases: 9. This CDR3 is CASSQDLRTSGRGDTQYF. DNA of the CDR3: TGCGCCAGCAGCCAAGATCTAAGGACTAGCGGGAGAGGGGATACGCAGTATTTT.

The J gene is TRBJ1-2, the V gene TRBV19; tentative D call: TRBD1 (5 bases). This CDR3 spans 13 amino acids. Trimming removed 9 bases at V and 8 bases at J, with 19 bases between. Germline values: CDR1 LNHDA, CDR2 SQIVND (reference sequence). The CDR3 here is CASQGDMKVGYTF. CDR3 sequence (DNA): TGTGCCAGCCAAGGGGATATGAAAGTCGGCTACACCTTC. Supplemented by reference TRBV19 and TRBJ1-2, the full variable domain reads DGGITQSPKYLFRKEGQNVTLSCEQNLNHDAMYWYRQDPGQGLRLIYYSQIVNDFQKGDIAEGYSVSREKKESFPLTVTSAQKNPTAFYLCASQGDMKVGYTFGSGTRLTVV.

The V call is TRBV19, the J call TRBJ1-1, with a tentative D call TRBD1 (5 bases). Germline V CDR1 and CDR2: LNHDA, SQIVND (reference sequence). V was pared by 3 bases and J by 11 bases, with 10 bases between. CDR3 size: 11 residues. The CDR3 protein is CASSMVGAAFF. DNA for the CDR3: TGTGCCAGTAGTATGGTTGGGGCCGCTTTCTTT.

The chain uses TRBV27 and TRBJ1-2, with 7 positions matching TRBD1. The CDR3 sequence is 13 residues long. Germline CDR1 is MNHEY and CDR2 is SMNVEV (reference sequence). V shed 6 bases and J 8 bases; nucleotides not matched to a gene: 9. This chain's CDR3 is CASRPTGAKGYTF. CDR3 in DNA: TGTGCCAGCAGGCCCACAGGGGCCAAAGGCTACACCTTC.

The rearrangement joins TRBV7-9 to TRBJ1-1, with a possible D match to TRBD1 (5 bases). The V gene's germline CDR1 is SEHNR and CDR2 FQNEAQ (reference sequence). V was pared by 1 base and J by 7 bases, with 10 bases between. CDR3 length: 13 amino acids. CDR3 in amino acids: CASSLGSGFEAFF. CDR3 nucleotide sequence: TGTGCCAGCAGCTTAGGATCAGGGTTTGAAGCTTTCTTT.

The chain recombines TRBV28 with TRBJ2-7; D unclear. Trimming took 3 bases from V and 3 from J, leaving 9 bases between them. The germline CDR1 and CDR2 sequences are MDHEN and SYDVKM. This CDR3 is built from 13 residues. As DNA, the CDR3 is TGTGCCAGCAGTTTCGGTCCCTTCTACGAGCAGTACTTC. The encoded protein is CASSFGPFYEQYF. The full variable domain, rest sourced from reference TRBV28 and TRBJ2-7, is DVKVTQSSRYLVKRTGEKVFLECVQDMDHENMFWYRQDPGLGLRLIYFSYDVKMKEKGDIPEGYSVSREKKERFSLILESASTNQTSMYLCASSFGPFYEQYFGPGTRLTVT.

V gene TRBV7-3 combines with J gene TRBJ1-1; D is unclear. The CDR3 is 13 amino acids. Germline assignment: CDR1 SGHTA and CDR2 FQGTGA. V shed 2 bases and J shed 3 bases, with 7 bases lying between them. CDR3 DNA sequence: TGTGCCAGCAGCTTAGGGAGGCACACTGAAGCTTTCTTT. Protein product: CASSLGRHTEAFF.

The rearrangement uses TRBV6-5 and TRBJ1-1; 9 bases are a match to TRBD1. The CDR3 spans 14 residues. J was trimmed by 5 bases and V by 6 bases; bases with no gene match: 7. CDR1 MNHEY and CDR2 SVGAGI come from the germline V gene. CDR3 sequence (DNA): TGTGCCAGCAGGAACAGGGGGCACGGGACTGAAGCTTTCTTT. Its translation: CASRNRGHGTEAFF.

The CDR3 reads CASSYPRGSGPPSTDTQYF. In nucleotides, the CDR3 is TGTGCCAGCAGTTACCCTCGGGGTAGCGGGCCCCCTAGCACAGATACGCAGTATTTT. The chain links TRBV6-8 to TRBJ2-3; 7 bases match TRBD2. The CDR3 is 19 amino acids. Germline assignment: CDR1 MNHGY and CDR2 SAAAGT. With V trimmed by 2 bases and J by 0 bases, 14 bases remained unmatched.

The genes are TRBV9 and TRBJ1-3; D gene ambiguous. Germline V gene lookup returns CDR1 SGDLS and CDR2 YYNGEE. V was trimmed by 0 bases and J by 2 bases, leaving 12 bases between them. This CDR3 region has 16 residues. This CDR3 reads CASSVAPGNAGNTIYF. CDR3 coding DNA: TGTGCCAGCAGCGTAGCCCCCGGGAACGCTGGAAACACCATATATTTT.

This chain links TRBV12-3 or TRBV12-4 with TRBJ2-1; 9 bases are a match to TRBD2. After removal of 5 bases from V and 8 bases from J, the junction contained 4 bases not matched to a gene. The CDR3 totals 13 residues. CDR3 region: CASSLGLAYEQFF. As DNA, the CDR3 is TGTGCCAGCAGTCTCGGACTAGCGTATGAGCAGTTCTTC.

The rearrangement links TRBV12-3 or TRBV12-4 to TRBJ1-2, with TRBD1 as a possible D gene (5 bases). The length of the CDR3 is 13 residues. Trimming shortened V by 4 bases and J by 7 bases, and 13 bases separated the two germline ends. This CDR3 reads CASSSTALGGYTF. The CDR3 coding sequence is TGTGCCAGCAGTTCGACAGCTTTAGGTGGCTACACCTTC.

The V call is TRBV5-4, the J call TRBJ1-6; 10 nucleotides align to TRBD1. Germline loops: CDR1 SGHNT, CDR2 YYREEE (reference sequence). The CDR3 is 16 amino acids. The J segment lost 7 bases and the V segment lost 4 bases, leaving 8 bases of the junction unmatched. The CDR3 region is CASSGPGGQGNSPLHF. The CDR3, as DNA: TGTGCCAGCAGCGGGCCAGGGGGACAGGGGAATTCACCCCTCCACTTT.

V and J are TRBV4-2 and TRBJ2-7; maybe TRBD1 (5 bases). The CDR3 loop spans 14 amino acids. The germline V and J ends were trimmed by 1 base and 3 bases, with 10 bases remaining between them. The V gene's germline CDR1 is LGHNA and CDR2 YNFKEQ. For the CDR3, the DNA is TGTGCCAGCAGCCAAGCTAGGGGTAGCTACGAGCAGTACTTC. Amino acids: CASSQARGSYEQYF.